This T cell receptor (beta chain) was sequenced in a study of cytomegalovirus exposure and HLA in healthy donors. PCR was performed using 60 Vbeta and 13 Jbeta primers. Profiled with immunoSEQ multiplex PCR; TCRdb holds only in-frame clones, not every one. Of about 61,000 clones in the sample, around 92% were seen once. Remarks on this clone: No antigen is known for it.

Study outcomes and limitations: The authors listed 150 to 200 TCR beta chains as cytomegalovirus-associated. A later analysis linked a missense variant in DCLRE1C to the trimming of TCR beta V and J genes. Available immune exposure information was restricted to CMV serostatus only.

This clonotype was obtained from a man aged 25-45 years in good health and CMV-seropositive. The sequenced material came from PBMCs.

In DNA form, the CDR3 reads TGTGCCAGCAGCTCCCGCAGGGGGGCCGGCCCCTACAATGAGCAGTTCTTC. Its protein is CASSSRRGAGPYNEQFF. V is TRBV11-3 and J is TRBJ2-1; possibly TRBD1 for D (7 bases). The V gene's germline CDR1 is SGHNT and CDR2 YENEEA. There are 17 residues in the CDR3. Trimming stripped 4 bases from V and 2 bases from J, with 18 bases between.